This note documents a single T cell receptor beta chain sequence. Authors' methods: For nucleated cells, counts were estimated from reference gene primer amplification. The repertoire was sequenced with immunoSEQ multiplex PCR; TCRdb's copy has only in-frame clones and lacks some. The DNA gave D and trimming, while V, J and clone size come from that table. Among some 220,000 clones listed, almost 85% were seen once. The V gene's germline CDR1 is LGHDT and CDR2 YNNKEL (reference sequence). Trimming took 1 base from V and 7 from J; bases not matched to a gene: 20. The CDR3 has 19 amino acids. This sample is part of a study of blood T cell repertoires in COVID-19. Overall study: Both acute and convalescent COVID-19 samples were obtained from the United States, Italy and Spain. Sources were T cells, B-cell-depleted T cells, or PBMCs; the material itself was cDNA or gDNA.

The chain employs TRBV3-1 (or the pseudogene TRBV3-2) and TRBJ1-1; 8 nucleotides line up with TRBD1. The receptor comes from a woman aged 70-85 years with COVID-19, enrolled during active disease. The sample was peripheral blood. The CDR3: CASSQARRAGTGGSIEAFF. The CDR3 DNA follows: TGTGCCAGCAGCCAAGCCAGGAGGGCCGGGACAGGAGGTTCAATTGAAGCTTTCTTT.